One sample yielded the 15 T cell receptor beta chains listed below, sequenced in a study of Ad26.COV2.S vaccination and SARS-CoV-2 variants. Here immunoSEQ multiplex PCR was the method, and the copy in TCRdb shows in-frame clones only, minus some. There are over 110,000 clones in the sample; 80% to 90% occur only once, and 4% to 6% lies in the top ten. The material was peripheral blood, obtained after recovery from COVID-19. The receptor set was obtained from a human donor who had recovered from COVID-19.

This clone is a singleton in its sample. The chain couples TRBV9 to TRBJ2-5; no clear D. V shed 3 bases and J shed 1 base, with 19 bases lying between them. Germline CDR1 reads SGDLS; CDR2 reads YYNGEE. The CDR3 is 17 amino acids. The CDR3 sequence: CASSDEVGPPLQETQYF. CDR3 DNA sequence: TGTGCCAGCAGCGATGAGGTCGGGCCACCTCTCCAAGAGACCCAGTACTTC.

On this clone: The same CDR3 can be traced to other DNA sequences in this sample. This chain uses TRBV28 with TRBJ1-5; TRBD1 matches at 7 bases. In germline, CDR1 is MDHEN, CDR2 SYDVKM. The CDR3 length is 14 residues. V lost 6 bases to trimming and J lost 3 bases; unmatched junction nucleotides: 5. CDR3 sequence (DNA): TGTGCCAGCAGCCTGGGACAGTACAATCAGCCCCAGCATTTT. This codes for CASSLGQYNQPQHF.

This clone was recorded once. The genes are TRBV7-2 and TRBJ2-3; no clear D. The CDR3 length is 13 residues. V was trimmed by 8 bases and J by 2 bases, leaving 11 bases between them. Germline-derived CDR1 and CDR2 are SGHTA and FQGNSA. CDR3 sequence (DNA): TGTGCCAGCCCCAAAGGCCCCACAGATACGCAGTATTTT. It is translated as CASPKGPTDTQYF.

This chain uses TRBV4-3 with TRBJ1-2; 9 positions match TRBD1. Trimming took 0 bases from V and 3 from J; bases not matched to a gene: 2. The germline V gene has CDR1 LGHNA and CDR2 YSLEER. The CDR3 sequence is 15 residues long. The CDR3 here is CASSQEQGADYGYTF. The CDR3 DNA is TGCGCCAGCAGCCAAGAACAGGGGGCGGACTATGGCTACACCTTC.

The CDR3 coding sequence is TGTGCCAGTAGTATGGAACATGTGGACACTGAAGCTTTCTTT. Its protein is CASSMEHVDTEAFF. The chain carries TRBV19 and TRBJ1-1; no clear D. Germline V gene lookup returns CDR1 LNHDA and CDR2 SQIVND (reference sequence). This CDR3 spans 14 amino acids. V lost 3 bases and J lost 3, with 11 bases in between.

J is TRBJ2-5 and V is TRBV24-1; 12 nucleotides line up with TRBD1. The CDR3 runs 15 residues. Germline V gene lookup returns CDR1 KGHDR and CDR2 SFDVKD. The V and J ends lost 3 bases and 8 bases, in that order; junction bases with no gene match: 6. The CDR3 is CATSDPGQGAPTQYF. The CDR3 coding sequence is TGTGCCACCAGTGATCCGGGACAGGGGGCCCCCACCCAGTACTTC.

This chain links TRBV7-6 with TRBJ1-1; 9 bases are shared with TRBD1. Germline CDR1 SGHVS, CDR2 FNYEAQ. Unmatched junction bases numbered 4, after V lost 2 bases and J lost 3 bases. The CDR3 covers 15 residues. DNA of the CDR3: TGTGCCAGCAGCTTATACCGGACAGGGGACACTGAAGCTTTCTTT. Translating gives CASSLYRTGDTEAFF.

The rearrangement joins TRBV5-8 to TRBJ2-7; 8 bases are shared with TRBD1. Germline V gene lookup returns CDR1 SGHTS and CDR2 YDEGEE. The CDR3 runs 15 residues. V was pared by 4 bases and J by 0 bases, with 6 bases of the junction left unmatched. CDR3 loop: CASSRTGQASYEQYF. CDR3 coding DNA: TGTGCCAGCAGCCGGACGGGACAGGCCTCCTACGAGCAGTACTTC.

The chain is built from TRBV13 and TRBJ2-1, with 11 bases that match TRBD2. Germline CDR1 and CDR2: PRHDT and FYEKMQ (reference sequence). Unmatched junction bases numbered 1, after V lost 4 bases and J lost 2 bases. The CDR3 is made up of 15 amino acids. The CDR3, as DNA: TGTGCCAGCAGCTATAGCGGGGGGGCCTACAATGAGCAGTTCTTC. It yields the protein CASSYSGGAYNEQFF.

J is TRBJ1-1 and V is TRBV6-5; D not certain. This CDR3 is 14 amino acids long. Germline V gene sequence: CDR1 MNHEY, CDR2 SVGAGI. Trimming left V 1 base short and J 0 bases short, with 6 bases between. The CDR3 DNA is TGTGCCAGCAGTTACTATCGGATGAACACTGAAGCTTTCTTT. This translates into CASSYYRMNTEAFF.

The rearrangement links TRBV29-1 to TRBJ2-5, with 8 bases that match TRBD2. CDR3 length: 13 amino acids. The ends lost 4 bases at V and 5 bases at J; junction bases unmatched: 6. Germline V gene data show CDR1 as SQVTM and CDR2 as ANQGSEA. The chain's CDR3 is CSVVPGGAETQYF. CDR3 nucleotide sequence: TGCAGCGTTGTTCCCGGGGGGGCGGAGACCCAGTACTTC.

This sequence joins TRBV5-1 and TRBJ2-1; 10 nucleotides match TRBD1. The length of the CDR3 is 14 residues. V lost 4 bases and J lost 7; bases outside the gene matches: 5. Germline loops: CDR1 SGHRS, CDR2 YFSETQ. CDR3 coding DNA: TGCGCCAGCAGCAAGGACAGGGGGGGTAATGAGCAGTTCTTC. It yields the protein CASSKDRGGNEQFF.

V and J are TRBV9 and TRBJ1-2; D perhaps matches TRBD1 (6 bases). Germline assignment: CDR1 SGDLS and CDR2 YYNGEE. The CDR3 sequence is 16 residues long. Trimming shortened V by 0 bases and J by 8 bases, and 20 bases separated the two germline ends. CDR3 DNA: TGTGCCAGCAGCGTAGAGGCGGGGGCTTCTTCAAGGGGCTACACCTTC. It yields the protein CASSVEAGASSRGYTF.

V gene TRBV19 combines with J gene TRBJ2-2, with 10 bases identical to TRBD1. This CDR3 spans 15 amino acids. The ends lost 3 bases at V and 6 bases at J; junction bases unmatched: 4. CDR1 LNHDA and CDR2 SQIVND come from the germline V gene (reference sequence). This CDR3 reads CASSIGTGAAGELFF. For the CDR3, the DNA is TGTGCCAGTAGTATCGGGACAGGGGCGGCCGGGGAGCTGTTTTTT.

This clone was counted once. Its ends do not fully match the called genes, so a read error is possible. CDR3 sequence reads: CASRRTDTQYF. The CDR3 bases are TGTGCCAGCCGGCGCACGGATACGCAGTATTTT. This chain connects TRBV28 to TRBJ2-3; no clear D. Germline-derived CDR1 and CDR2 are MDHEN and SYDVKM. The CDR3 length is 11 residues.